Listed below are T cell receptor beta chains from one sample, sequenced in a study of glioma-infiltrating T cells. MiXCR was run by TCRdb on the multiplex PCR reads, yielding one entry per CDR3 protein. The data hold approximately 90,000 distinct CDR3 sequences, with about 23% observed a single time. Input material: glioma tissue, nonneoplastic brain tissue, or PBMCs (not recorded which). All receptors derive from a human donor with low-grade glioma or glioblastoma, undergoing nonglioma brain surgery, or in good health (not recorded which). Each CDR3 is given with its conserved first and last residue. D genes are given only for firm matches. Only some rows state a clone size, as once, few, many or a class for expanded clones.

TRBJ2-7,many,TRBV6-2/TRBV6-3,-,TGTGCCAGCAGTTACCCGACAGAAACCTACGAGCAGTACTTC,CASSYPTETYEQYF
TRBJ1-2,-,TRBV27,-,TGTGCCAGCAGTCGACGGTGGGACTCTGGCTACCCCTTC,CASSRRWDSGYPF
TRBJ2-5,-,TRBV2,TRBD2,TGTGCCAGCAGTACGACTAGCGGGGGGAGAGTGGATCACTTC,CASSTTSGGRVDHF
TRBJ2-5,-,TRBV12-3/TRBV12-4,TRBD2,TGTGCCAGCAGTTATGGGACTACCCACAATGAGCAGTACTTC,CASSYGTTHNEQYF
TRBJ2-7,-,TRBV19,TRBD2,TGTGCCAGTAGAGACTTAGCGGGAGGGTCCTACGAGCAGTACTTC,CASRDLAGGSYEQYF
TRBJ2-7,many,TRBV6-6,-,TGTGCCAGCAGTTACTCCCGGGCCTACTACGAGCAGTACTTC,CASSYSRAYYEQYF
TRBJ2-5,many,TRBV7-2,TRBD2,TGTGCCAGCAGCTTAAGTAGCGGGGGGGGGGAGACCCAGTACTTC,CASSLSSGGGETQYF
TRBJ1-6,many,TRBV2,TRBD1,TGTGCCAGCAGTGGATACAGGGGACGTTACTCACCCCTCCACTTT,CASSGYRGRYSPLHF
TRBJ1-4,-,TRBV9,TRBD1,TGTGCCAGCAGCGTGGGGACAGGGGCGGAAAAACTGTTTTTT,CASSVGTGAEKLFF
TRBJ1-1,-,TRBV11-2,-,TGTGCCAGCAGCCTACGGACAAACAAAGGTACTGAAGCTTTCTTT,CASSLRTNKGTEAFF
TRBJ2-3,many,TRBV18,-,TGTGCCAGCTCACCACGACTGGAGGATACGCAGTATTTT,CASSPRLEDTQYF
TRBJ1-1,-,TRBV19,-,TGTGCCAGTAGGATCCAGGGGAGAAACACTGAAGCTTTCTTT,CASRIQGRNTEAFF
TRBJ2-5,-,TRBV3-1,-,TGTGCCAGCAGCCAAAGTCCAGCAGGAGGCCAAGAGACCCAGTGCTTC,CASSQSPAGGQETQCF
TRBJ1-2,few,TRBV7-8,TRBD1,TGTGCCAGCAGCTTAGTAACAAGACAGGGGCACTATGGCTACACCTTC,CASSLVTRQGHYGYTF
TRBJ2-5,-,TRBV20-1,-,TGCAGTGCTAGAGAATTGACGGGAGTTAAAGAGACCCAGTACTTC,CSARELTGVKETQYF
TRBJ2-1,many,TRBV20-1,TRBD2,TGCAGTGCTGTCTTCACACTAGCGGGAGGGCCCTCTGGCTACAATGAGCAGTTCTTC,CSAVFTLAGGPSGYNEQFF
TRBJ1-1,many,TRBV4-1,TRBD1,TGCGCCAGCAGCCGCCCCGGACAGGGGGACACTGAAGCTTTCTTT,CASSRPGQGDTEAFF
TRBJ1-5,few,TRBV19,TRBD1,TGTGCCAGTAGTACCCGGACAGGGCGTAGCAATCAGCCCCAGCATTTT,CASSTRTGRSNQPQHF
TRBJ1-1,many,TRBV7-9,-,TGTGCCAGCAGCAAGGACAGCCGGAACACTGAAGCTTTCTTT,CASSKDSRNTEAFF
TRBJ1-2,many,TRBV20-1,-,TGCAGTCTTGACAGGCGTGGCTATGGCTACACCTTC,CSLDRRGYGYTF
TRBJ1-3,many,TRBV12-3/TRBV12-4,-,TGTGCCAGCAGCCGGGCCTTCTCTGGAAACACCATATATTTT,CASSRAFSGNTIYF
TRBJ1-1,many,TRBV6-1,-,TGTGCCAGCAGTTATTTTATGGCGGGACTTAACACTGAAGCTTTCTTT,CASSYFMAGLNTEAFF
TRBJ2-3,-,TRBV3-1,-,TGTGCCAGCAGACCAAAAAAGACAGATACGCAGTATTTT,CASRPKKTDTQYF
TRBJ1-1,many,TRBV18,-,TGTGCCAGCTCACCGGGCACTGAAGCTTTCTTT,CASSPGTEAFF
TRBJ2-5,many,TRBV6-6,-,TGTGCCAGCAGTTACCCTCATAGCGGACAAGAGACCCAGTACTTC,CASSYPHSGQETQYF
TRBJ2-1,many,TRBV20-1,TRBD2,TGCAGTGCTCCGGGGACTAGCGGGAGAAGGAATGAGCAGTTCTTC,CSAPGTSGRRNEQFF
TRBJ2-1,-,TRBV5-5,TRBD2,TGTGCCAGCAGCCCCGAAGCCGGGACTAGGCTAAGAATTGAGCAGTTCTTC,CASSPEAGTRLRIEQFF
TRBJ1-2,many,TRBV28,TRBD1,TGTGCCAGCGGTAGGGGGCTGCAGGGTGGCTACACCTTC,CASGRGLQGGYTF
TRBJ1-2,-,TRBV20-1,TRBD1,TGCGGTGCTACCCAATCCGGCAGGGGGCTGGGTGGCTACACCTTC,CGATQSGRGLGGYTF